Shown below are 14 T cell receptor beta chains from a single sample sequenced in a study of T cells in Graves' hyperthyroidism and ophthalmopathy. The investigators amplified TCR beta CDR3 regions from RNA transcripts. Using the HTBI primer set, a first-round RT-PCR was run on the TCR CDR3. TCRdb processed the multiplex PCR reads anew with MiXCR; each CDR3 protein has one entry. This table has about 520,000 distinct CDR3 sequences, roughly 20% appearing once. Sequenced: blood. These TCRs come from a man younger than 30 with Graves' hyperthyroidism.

In nucleotides, the CDR3 is TGTGCCAGCCTCATTGGAGATGGCTACACCTTC. The encoded protein is CASLIGDGYTF. This chain links TRBV12-3 or TRBV12-4 with TRBJ1-2; no reliable D call. The V and J ends lost 8 bases and 6 bases respectively, with 10 bases between them. This CDR3 has 11 amino acids.

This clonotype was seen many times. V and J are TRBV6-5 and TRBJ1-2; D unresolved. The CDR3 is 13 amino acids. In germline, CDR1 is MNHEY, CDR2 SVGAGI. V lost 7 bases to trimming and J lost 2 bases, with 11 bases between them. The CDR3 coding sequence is TGTGCCAGCACTTTGTCAGAAAACTATGGCTACACCTTC. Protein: CASTLSENYGYTF.

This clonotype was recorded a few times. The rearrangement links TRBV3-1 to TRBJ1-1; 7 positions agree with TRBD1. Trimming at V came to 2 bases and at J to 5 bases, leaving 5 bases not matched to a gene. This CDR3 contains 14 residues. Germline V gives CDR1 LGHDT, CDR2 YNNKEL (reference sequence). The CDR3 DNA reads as TGTGCCAGCAGCCAATCCTCGGACAGGACTGAAGCTTTCTTT. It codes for CASSQSSDRTEAFF.

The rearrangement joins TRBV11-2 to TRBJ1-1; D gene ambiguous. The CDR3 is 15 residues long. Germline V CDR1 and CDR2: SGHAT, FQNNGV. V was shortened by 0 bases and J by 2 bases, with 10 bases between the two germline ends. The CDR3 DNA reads TGTGCCAGCAGCTTAGATCTGGCAGGCAACACTGAAGCTTTCTTT. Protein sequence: CASSLDLAGNTEAFF.

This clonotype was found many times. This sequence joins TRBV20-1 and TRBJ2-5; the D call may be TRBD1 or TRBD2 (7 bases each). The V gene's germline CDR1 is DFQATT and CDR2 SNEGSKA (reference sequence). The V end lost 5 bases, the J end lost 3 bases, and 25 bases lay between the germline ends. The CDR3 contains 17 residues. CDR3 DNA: TGCAGTGCTGACGACCAAGGGGGCGGGGGTGTCGAAGAGACCCAGTACTTC. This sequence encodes CSADDQGGGGVEETQYF.

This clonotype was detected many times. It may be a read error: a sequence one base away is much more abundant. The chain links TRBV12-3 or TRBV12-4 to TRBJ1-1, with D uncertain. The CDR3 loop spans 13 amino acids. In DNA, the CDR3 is TGTGCCAGCAGTTTGTCGACGAACACTGGAGCTTTCTTT. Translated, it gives CASSLSTNTGAFF.

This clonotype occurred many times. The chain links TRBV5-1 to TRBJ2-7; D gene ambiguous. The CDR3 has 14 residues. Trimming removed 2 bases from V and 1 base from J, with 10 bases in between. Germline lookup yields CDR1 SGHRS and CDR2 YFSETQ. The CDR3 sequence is CASSFWEGSYEQYF. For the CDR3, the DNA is TGCGCCAGCAGCTTCTGGGAAGGTTCCTACGAGCAGTACTTC.

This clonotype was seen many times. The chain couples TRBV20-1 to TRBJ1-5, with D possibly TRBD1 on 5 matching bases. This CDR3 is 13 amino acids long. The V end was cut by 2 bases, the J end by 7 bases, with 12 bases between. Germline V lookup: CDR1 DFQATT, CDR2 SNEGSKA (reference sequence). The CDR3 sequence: CSARTGTEQPQHF. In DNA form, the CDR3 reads TGCAGTGCTAGAACCGGGACGGAACAGCCCCAGCATTTT.

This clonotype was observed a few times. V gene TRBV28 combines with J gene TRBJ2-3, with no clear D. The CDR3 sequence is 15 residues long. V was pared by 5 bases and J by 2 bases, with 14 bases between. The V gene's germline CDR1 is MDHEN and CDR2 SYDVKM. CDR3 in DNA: TGTGCCAGCAGTCCCTGGCGGAGATACACAGATACGCAGTATTTT. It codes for CASSPWRRYTDTQYF. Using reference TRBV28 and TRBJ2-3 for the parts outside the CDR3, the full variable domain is DVKVTQSSRYLVKRTGEKVFLECVQDMDHENMFWYRQDPGLGLRLIYFSYDVKMKEKGDIPEGYSVSREKKERFSLILESASTNQTSMYLCASSPWRRYTDTQYFGPGTRLTVL.

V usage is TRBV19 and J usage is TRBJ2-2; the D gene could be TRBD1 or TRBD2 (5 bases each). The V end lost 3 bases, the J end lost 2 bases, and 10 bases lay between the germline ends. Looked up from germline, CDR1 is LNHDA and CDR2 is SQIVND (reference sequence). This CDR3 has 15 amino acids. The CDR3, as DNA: TGTGCCAGTAGTATCGGGACGGGAAACACCGGGGAGCTGTTTTTT. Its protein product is CASSIGTGNTGELFF.

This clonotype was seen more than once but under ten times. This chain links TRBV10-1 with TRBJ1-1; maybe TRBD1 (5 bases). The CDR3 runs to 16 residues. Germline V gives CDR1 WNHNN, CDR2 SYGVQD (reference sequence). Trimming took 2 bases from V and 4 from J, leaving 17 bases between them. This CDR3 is CASSEELGPQTTEAFF. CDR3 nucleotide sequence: TGCGCCAGCAGTGAGGAGTTGGGACCCCAGACCACTGAAGCTTTCTTT.

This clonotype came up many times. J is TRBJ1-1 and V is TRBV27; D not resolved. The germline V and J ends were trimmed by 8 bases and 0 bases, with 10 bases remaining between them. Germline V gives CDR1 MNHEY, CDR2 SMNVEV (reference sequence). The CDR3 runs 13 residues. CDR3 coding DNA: TGTGCCAGCCGGGTCACCTTGAACACTGAAGCTTTCTTT. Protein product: CASRVTLNTEAFF.

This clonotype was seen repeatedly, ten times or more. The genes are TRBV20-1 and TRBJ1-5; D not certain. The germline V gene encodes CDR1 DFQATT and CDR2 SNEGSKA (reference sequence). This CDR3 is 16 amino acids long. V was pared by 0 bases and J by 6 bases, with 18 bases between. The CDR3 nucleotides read TGCAGTGCTAGAGAACCCCAAAGATCGGGATCTCAGCCCCAGCATTTT. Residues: CSAREPQRSGSQPQHF.

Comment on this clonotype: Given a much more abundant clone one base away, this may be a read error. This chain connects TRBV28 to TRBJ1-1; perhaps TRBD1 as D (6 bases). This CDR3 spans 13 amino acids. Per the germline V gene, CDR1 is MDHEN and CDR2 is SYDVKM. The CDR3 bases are TGTGTCAGCAGTTCCCGGGGGGCGAGCGGAGCTTTCTTT. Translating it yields CVSSSRGASGAFF.